This record concerns one T cell receptor beta chain sequence. This specimen belongs to a study of blood T cell repertoires in COVID-19. As for the study in general: Both acute and convalescent COVID-19 samples were obtained from the United States, Italy and Spain.

Generated by immunoSEQ multiplex PCR, the TCRdb table keeps only in-frame clones and is missing some. The sample lists 64,000 or so clones, 65% to 90% occurring once. The CDR3 has 16 amino acids. Germline V gives CDR1 MNHNY, CDR2 SVGAGI (reference sequence). The V segment lost 4 bases and the J segment 0 bases; nucleotides outside the gene matches: 7. The TCR originated in a man between 35 and 55 years old with acute or convalescent COVID-19. The chain is built from TRBV6-6 and TRBJ1-1; 8 nucleotides match TRBD1. The sequenced material came from peripheral blood. CDR3 sequence: CASSSGYRGMNTEAFF. The CDR3 bases are TGTGCCAGCAGTTCGGGATACAGGGGGATGAACACTGAAGCTTTCTTT.